These 6 T cell receptor beta chains were sequenced from one sample in a study of T cells of healthy individuals. TCRdb passed the 5' RACE reads through MiXCR, listing each CDR3 protein once. In the table there are about 100,000 distinct CDR3 sequences, approximately 15% of which are singletons. These receptors came from a human donor in good health.

Points on this clonotype: The junction departs from the called germline gene at one end, perhaps through a read error. The genes are TRBV2 and TRBJ1-1; no definite D call. The CDR3 extends over 13 amino acids. Germline CDR1 and CDR2: SNHLY and FYNNEI. In DNA, the CDR3 is TGTGCCAGCAGAGAAGGAGGGTTTACTGAAGCTTTCTTT. Translation gives CASREGGFTEAFF.

The chain carries TRBV20-1 and TRBJ1-1; D gene ambiguous. The CDR3 is 11 amino acids. Germline CDR1 and CDR2: DFQATT and SNEGSKA (reference sequence). Deletions cut 7 bases from V and 4 bases from J, with 10 bases between. The CDR3 protein is CSVRRSTEAFF. The DNA for the CDR3 is TGCAGTGTTCGACGGAGCACTGAAGCTTTCTTT.

A few counts support this clonotype. V is TRBV5-1 and J is TRBJ2-2; a possible D gene is TRBD2 (6 bases). V was cut by 0 bases and J by 0 bases, with 12 bases left in between. The germline V gene has CDR1 SGHRS and CDR2 YFSETQ. The CDR3 extends over 17 amino acids. CDR3 region: CASSLAGTGANTGELFF. The CDR3 DNA follows: TGCGCCAGCAGCTTGGCCGGGACGGGGGCGAACACCGGGGAGCTGTTTTTT.

This clonotype was counted a few times. V is TRBV28 and J is TRBJ2-5; no clear D. The CDR3 extends over 11 amino acids. V dropped 5 bases and J dropped 5 bases, with 6 bases sitting between them. CDR1 is MDHEN and CDR2 is SYDVKM in the germline V gene. The CDR3 coding sequence is TGTGCCAGCAGTCGTTCGGAGACCCAGTACTTC. Translated, it gives CASSRSETQYF. Based on the CDR3 plus reference TRBV28 and TRBJ2-5, the full variable domain is DVKVTQSSRYLVKRTGEKVFLECVQDMDHENMFWYRQDPGLGLRLIYFSYDVKMKEKGDIPEGYSVSREKKERFSLILESASTNQTSMYLCASSRSETQYFGPGTRLLVL.

CDR3 bases: TGTGCCAGCAGCTTAGGACAGAACACAGATACGCAGTATTTT. Translation gives CASSLGQNTDTQYF. This sequence joins TRBV7-9 and TRBJ2-3, with D maybe TRBD1 (5 bases). The CDR3 totals 14 residues. V shed 1 base and J shed 2 bases, with 7 bases lying between them. The V gene's germline CDR1 is SEHNR and CDR2 FQNEAQ (reference sequence).

This clonotype came up a few times. The chain combines TRBV3-1 with TRBJ2-7, with TRBD2 identical over 8 bases. This CDR3 has 15 residues. Per the germline V gene, CDR1 is LGHDT and CDR2 is YNNKEL (reference sequence). J was trimmed by 3 bases and V by 4 bases; bases with no gene match: 8. The CDR3 protein is CASSRPVLAGYEQYF. Written as DNA, the CDR3 is TGTGCCAGCAGCCGCCCCGTCCTAGCGGGCTACGAGCAGTACTTC.